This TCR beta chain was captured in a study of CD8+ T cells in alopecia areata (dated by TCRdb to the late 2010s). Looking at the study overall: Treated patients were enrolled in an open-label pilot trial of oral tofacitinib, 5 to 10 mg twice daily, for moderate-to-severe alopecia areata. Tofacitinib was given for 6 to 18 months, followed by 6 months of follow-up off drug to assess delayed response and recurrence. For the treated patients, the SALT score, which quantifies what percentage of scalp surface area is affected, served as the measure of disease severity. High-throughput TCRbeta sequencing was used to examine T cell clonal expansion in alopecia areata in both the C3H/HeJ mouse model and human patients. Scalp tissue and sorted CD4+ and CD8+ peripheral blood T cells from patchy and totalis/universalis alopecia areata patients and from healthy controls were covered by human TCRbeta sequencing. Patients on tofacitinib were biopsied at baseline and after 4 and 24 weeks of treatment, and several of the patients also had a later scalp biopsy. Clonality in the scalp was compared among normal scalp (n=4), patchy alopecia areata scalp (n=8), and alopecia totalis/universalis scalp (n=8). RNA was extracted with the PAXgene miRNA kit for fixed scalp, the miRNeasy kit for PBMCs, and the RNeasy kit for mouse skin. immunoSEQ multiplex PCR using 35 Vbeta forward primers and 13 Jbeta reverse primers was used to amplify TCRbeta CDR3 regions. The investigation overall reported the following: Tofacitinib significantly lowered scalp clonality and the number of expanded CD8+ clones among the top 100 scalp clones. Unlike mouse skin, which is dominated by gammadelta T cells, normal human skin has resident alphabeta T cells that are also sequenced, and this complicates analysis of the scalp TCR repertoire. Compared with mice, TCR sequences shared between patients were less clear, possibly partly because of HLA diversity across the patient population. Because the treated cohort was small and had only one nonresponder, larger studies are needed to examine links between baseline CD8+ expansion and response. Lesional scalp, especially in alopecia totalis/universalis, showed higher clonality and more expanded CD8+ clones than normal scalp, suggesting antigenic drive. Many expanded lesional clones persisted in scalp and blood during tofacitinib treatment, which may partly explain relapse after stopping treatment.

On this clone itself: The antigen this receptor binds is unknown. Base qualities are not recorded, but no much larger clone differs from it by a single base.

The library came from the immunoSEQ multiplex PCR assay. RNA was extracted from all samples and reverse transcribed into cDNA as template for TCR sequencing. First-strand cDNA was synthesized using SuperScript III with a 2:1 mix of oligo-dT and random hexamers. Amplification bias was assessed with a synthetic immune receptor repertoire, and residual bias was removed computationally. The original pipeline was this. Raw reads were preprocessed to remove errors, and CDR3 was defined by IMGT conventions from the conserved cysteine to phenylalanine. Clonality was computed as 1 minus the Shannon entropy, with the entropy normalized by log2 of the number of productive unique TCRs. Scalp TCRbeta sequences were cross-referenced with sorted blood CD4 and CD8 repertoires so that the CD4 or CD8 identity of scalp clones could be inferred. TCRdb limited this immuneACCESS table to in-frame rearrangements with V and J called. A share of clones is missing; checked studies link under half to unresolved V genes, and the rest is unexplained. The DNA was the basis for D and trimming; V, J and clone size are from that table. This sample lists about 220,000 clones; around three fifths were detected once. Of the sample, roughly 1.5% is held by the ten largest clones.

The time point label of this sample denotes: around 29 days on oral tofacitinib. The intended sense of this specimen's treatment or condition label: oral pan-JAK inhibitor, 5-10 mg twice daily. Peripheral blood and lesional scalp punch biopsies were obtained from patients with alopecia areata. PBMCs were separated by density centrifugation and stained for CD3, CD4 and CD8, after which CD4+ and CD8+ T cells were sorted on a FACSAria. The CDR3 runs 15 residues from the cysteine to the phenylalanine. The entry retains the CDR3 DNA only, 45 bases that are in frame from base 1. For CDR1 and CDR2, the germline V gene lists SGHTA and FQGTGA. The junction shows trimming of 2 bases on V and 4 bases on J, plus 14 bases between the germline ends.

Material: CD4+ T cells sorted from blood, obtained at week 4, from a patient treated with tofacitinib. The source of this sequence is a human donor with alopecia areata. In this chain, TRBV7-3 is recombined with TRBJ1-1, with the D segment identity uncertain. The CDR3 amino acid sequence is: CASSLATGRTTEAFF. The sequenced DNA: TGTGCCAGCAGCTTAGCGACCGGTAGGACCACTGAAGCTTTCTTT. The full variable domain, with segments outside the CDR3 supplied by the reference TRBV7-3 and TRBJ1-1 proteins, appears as GAGVSQTPSNKVTEKGKYVELRCDPISGHTALYWYRQSLGQGPEFLIYFQGTGAADDSGLPNDRFFAVRPEGSVSTLKIQRTERGDSAVYLCASSLATGRTTEAFFGQGTRLTVV.